This is a list of T cell receptor beta chains from one sample in a study of blood T cells in healthy people across ages. From the 5' RACE reads, TCRdb called clonotypes with MiXCR, one entry per CDR3 protein. The table lists around 800,000 distinct CDR3 sequences, 62% of them singletons. The specimen sequenced was blood. The receptor source for this set is a man aged 25 to 40 in good health. CDR3s include the opening cysteine and the closing phenylalanine or tryptophan. Fields, in order: D gene, J gene, V gene, clone size, CDR3 protein, CDR3 DNA. A D gene is named only where the DNA matches it firmly. A clone size is listed for some rows: how often the clone was seen (once, few, many), or a class if it is expanded.

-	TRBJ2-7	TRBV7-9	-	CAGSLIRGEQYF	TGTGCCGGCAGCTTAATCCGGGGCGAGCAGTACTTC
TRBD1	TRBJ2-1	TRBV6-1	-	CAVRWDRERGEQFF	TGTGCCGTAAGGTGGGACAGGGAGAGAGGTGAGCAGTTCTTC
TRBD2	TRBJ2-5	TRBV27	-	CASTKLAGGQETQYF	TGTGCCAGCACCAAGCTAGCGGGGGGACAAGAGACCCAGTACTTC
-	TRBJ2-5	TRBV12-3/TRBV12-4	-	CASSLGWGANYNEQYF	TGTGCCAGCAGTTTAGGCTGGGGGGCTAACTACAATGAGCAGTACTTC
TRBD1	TRBJ2-5	TRBV4-3	-	CASSQDDRVQETQYF	TGCGCCAGCAGCCAAGACGACAGGGTTCAAGAGACCCAGTACTTC
-	TRBJ1-5	TRBV3-1	-	CASSHSGYGQPQHF	TGTGCCAGCAGCCATTCCGGGTACGGTCAGCCCCAGCATTTT
-	TRBJ1-1	TRBV12-3/TRBV12-4	-	CASRGGVWTEAFF	TGTGCCAGCCGTGGGGGGGTTTGGACTGAAGCTTTCTTT
TRBD1	TRBJ2-1	TRBV12-3/TRBV12-4	-	CASRGTGDNEQFF	TGTGCCAGCAGGGGGACAGGGGACAATGAGCAGTTCTTC
TRBD1	TRBJ2-3	TRBV29-1	-	CSVPSDREDTQYF	TGCAGCGTCCCCTCGGACAGGGAAGATACGCAGTATTTT
TRBD1	TRBJ1-6	TRBV4-2	-	CASSQDPPGQGSYNSPLHF	TGTGCCAGCAGCCAAGATCCTCCGGGACAGGGCTCCTATAATTCACCCCTCCACTTT
TRBD2	TRBJ2-1	TRBV11-2	few	CASSLGGGPRDEQFF	TGTGCCAGCAGCTTAGGCGGGGGACCTCGGGATGAGCAGTTCTTC
-	TRBJ2-5	TRBV6-5	few	CASTEGGARETQYF	TGTGCCAGCACCGAAGGGGGGGCGCGGGAGACCCAGTACTTC
TRBD1	TRBJ2-7	TRBV6-2/TRBV6-3	-	CASRRTGTGFPLYEQYF	TGTGCCAGCAGGCGCACCGGGACAGGGTTCCCTCTCTACGAGCAGTACTTC
TRBD1	TRBJ2-7	TRBV18	many	CASSPRQGTYEQYF	TGCGCCAGCAGCCCCCGACAGGGAACCTACGAGCAGTACTTC
-	TRBJ2-3	TRBV4-1	-	CASSHLRAVADTQYF	TGCGCCAGCAGCCACCTCAGGGCAGTAGCAGATACGCAGTATTTT
-	TRBJ1-2	TRBV9	few	CASSEEWGASRYGYTF	TGTGCCAGCAGCGAGGAGTGGGGCGCGAGCAGATATGGCTACACCTTC
-	TRBJ2-1	TRBV6-6	-	CASSTTYYNEQFF	TGTGCCAGCAGTACTACCTACTACAATGAGCAGTTCTTC
-	TRBJ2-7	TRBV28	-	CASSFGVAPGYEQYF	TGTGCCAGCAGTTTTGGGGTAGCCCCAGGCTACGAGCAGTACTTC
TRBD1	TRBJ2-2	TRBV6-2/TRBV6-3	many	CASRSVSGRGTGELFF	TGTGCCAGCAGGAGCGTCTCAGGCAGGGGGACCGGGGAGCTGTTTTTT
-	TRBJ2-4	TRBV28	-	CASSSPRSLAKNIQYF	TGTGCCAGCAGTTCACCCCGGTCCCTAGCCAAAAACATTCAGTACTTC
-	TRBJ2-5	TRBV3-1	-	CASSQDVREGRETQYF	TGTGCCAGCAGCCAAGATGTCAGGGAAGGCCGTGAGACCCAGTACTTC
-	TRBJ1-2	TRBV7-9	-	CASSRGQSQDSYTF	TGTGCCAGCAGCCGAGGACAGAGTCAGGACAGCTACACCTTC
TRBD2	TRBJ2-1	TRBV20-1	-	CSARARGGSYNEQFF	TGCAGTGCTAGGGCCCGGGGGGGCTCCTACAATGAGCAGTTCTTC
-	TRBJ2-7	TRBV25-1	-	CASSAGQYEQYF	TGTGCCAGCAGCGCGGGACAGTACGAGCAGTACTTC
-	TRBJ2-6	TRBV4-3	-	CASSQAVGSGANVLTF	TGCGCCAGCAGCCAAGCGGTGGGGAGTGGGGCCAACGTCCTGACTTTC
-	TRBJ2-7	TRBV20-1	-	CSAREVRYEQYF	TGCAGTGCTAGGGAAGTCCGCTACGAGCAGTACTTC
TRBD1	TRBJ2-7	TRBV7-9	-	CASSFGTVTYEQYF	TGTGCCAGCAGCTTCGGGACAGTTACCTACGAGCAGTACTTC
-	TRBJ2-3	TRBV29-1	-	CSAVESRGRDTQYF	TGCAGCGCTGTGGAGTCGCGGGGCAGGGATACGCAGTATTTT
-	TRBJ1-6	TRBV4-2	-	CASSHLSPQKYNSPLHF	TGTGCCAGCAGCCACCTATCCCCGCAGAAGTATAATTCACCCCTCCACTTT
-	TRBJ2-1	TRBV11-3	-	CASSLERDGYNEQFF	TGTGCCAGCAGCCTAGAAAGGGATGGCTACAATGAGCAGTTCTTC
TRBD1	TRBJ2-2	TRBV7-2	-	CASSPRTGVNTGELFF	TGTGCCAGCAGCCCCCGGACAGGGGTGAACACCGGGGAGCTGTTTTTT
-	TRBJ1-1	TRBV28	-	CASSTRPGTEAFF	TGTGCCAGCAGTACCAGGCCTGGCACTGAAGCTTTCTTT
-	TRBJ2-1	TRBV3-1	-	CASTQRAGRQGEQFF	TGTGCCAGCACTCAAAGGGCGGGGAGGCAGGGTGAGCAGTTCTTC
-	TRBJ1-2	TRBV12-3/TRBV12-4	-	CASSWTDLYGYTF	TGTGCCAGCAGTTGGACAGACCTCTATGGCTACACCTTC
-	TRBJ1-5	TRBV12-3/TRBV12-4	few	CASSGEINQPQHF	TGTGCCAGCAGTGGGGAAATCAATCAGCCCCAGCATTTT
-	TRBJ2-3	TRBV3-1	-	CASSPTSSTLGDTQYF	TGTGCCAGCAGCCCCACCTCTAGCACCCTCGGGGATACGCAGTATTTT
-	TRBJ2-3	TRBV5-1	-	CASSYRAEEDTQYF	TGCGCCAGCAGCTATAGGGCAGAGGAAGATACGCAGTATTTT
-	TRBJ2-3	TRBV29-1	-	CSVEIPASVTAQYF	TGCAGCGTTGAAATCCCGGCATCTGTGACCGCGCAGTATTTT
TRBD2	TRBJ2-1	TRBV24-1	few	CATSDQRGAYNEQFF	TGTGCCACCAGTGACCAGCGGGGGGCCTACAATGAGCAGTTCTTC
-	TRBJ2-7	TRBV30	-	CAWSLPPKGSNEQYF	TGTGCCTGGAGCCTCCCCCCCAAGGGGAGTAACGAGCAGTACTTC
-	TRBJ2-3	TRBV7-3	-	CASSPDLGSTDTQYF	TGTGCCAGCAGCCCGGACTTGGGAAGCACAGATACGCAGTATTTT